The 15 T cell receptor beta chains presented below share a single source sample, sequenced in a study of T cell repertoires in cytomegalovirus infection (dated by TCRdb to between 2018 and 2020). Data came from an Illumina HiSeq 1500. The public reads were reanalyzed by TCRdb: fastp trimming at Q25, MiXCR alignment, in-frame beta chains only. Entries that share a CDR3 protein sequence are merged under the most common genes and DNA. The sample data list about 490,000 distinct CDR3 sequences, and about 25% of these were observed just once. Jointly, the top ten make up less than 15% of the sample. The sequenced sample consisted of PBMCs. The receptors were gathered from a human donor in good health (CMV status not recorded). Some clones in this sample may be carry-over from other donors' samples.

This rearrangement joins TRBV14 to TRBJ1-1; weak D call: TRBD1 (5 bases). The CDR3 covers 15 residues. CDR1 and CDR2 from the germline V gene are SGHDN and FVKESK. Trimming removed 2 bases from V and 6 bases from J, with 16 bases in between. The CDR3 DNA is TGTGCCAGCAGCCAATTCAGGGAGCGCCCCGCTGAAGCTTTCTTT. As protein: CASSQFRERPAEAFF.

This clonotype has at least ten counts. The chain employs TRBV7-8 and TRBJ2-1; 9 bases agree with TRBD2. Germline-derived CDR1 and CDR2 are SGHVS and FQNEAQ. V lost 1 base to trimming and J lost 0 bases; unmatched junction nucleotides: 10. The CDR3 runs to 19 residues. CDR3 nucleotide sequence: TGTGCCAGCAGCTTAGTTAGGCGGGCTAGCGGGACCTCCTACAATGAGCAGTTCTTC. Its protein is CASSLVRRASGTSYNEQFF.

This clonotype was seen a single time. This chain joins TRBV3-1 and TRBJ1-1; the D gene is possibly TRBD1 (5 bases). The CDR3 is 13 amino acids. Germline V gene lookup returns CDR1 LGHDT and CDR2 YNNKEL (reference sequence). The V end lost 0 bases, the J end lost 5 bases, and 7 bases lay between the germline ends. The CDR3 region is CASSQEGGTEAFF. CDR3 bases: TGTGCCAGCAGCCAAGAGGGGGGGACTGAAGCTTTCTTT.

The genes are TRBV20-1 and TRBJ2-1; 7 bases agree with TRBD2. V lost 4 bases and J lost 1; bases outside the gene matches: 13. Germline CDR1 and CDR2: DFQATT and SNEGSKA (reference sequence). The CDR3 has 17 residues. CDR3: CSATPTLGRESYNEQFF. CDR3 in DNA: TGCAGTGCTACCCCGACGCTCGGGCGGGAGTCCTACAATGAGCAGTTCTTC.

The table lists this clonotype with many counts. V is TRBV7-2 and J is TRBJ1-2, with D tentatively TRBD1 (5 bases). There are 14 residues in the CDR3. The germline V gene has CDR1 SGHTA and CDR2 FQGNSA. With 7 bases removed from V and 4 bases from J, the gap between germline ends came to 16 bases. As DNA, the CDR3 is TGTGCCAGCACCCTGGGACGGGGAATCTATGGCTACACCTTC. It is translated as CASTLGRGIYGYTF.

V is TRBV12-3 or TRBV12-4 and J is TRBJ2-6, with D unresolved. There are 13 residues in the CDR3. V gave up 6 bases and J gave up 5 bases, with 8 bases separating them. CDR3 bases: TGTGCCAGCAGCTACGACAGGGCCAACGTCCTGACTTTC. This sequence encodes CASSYDRANVLTF.

The chain employs TRBV12-5 and TRBJ2-4; D not certain. The CDR3 extends over 13 amino acids. V was trimmed by 7 bases and J by 5 bases, leaving 12 bases between them. Looked up from germline, CDR1 is LGHNT and CDR2 is FRNRAP. CDR3 sequence reads: CASAREAENIQYF. CDR3 sequence (DNA): TGTGCTAGTGCCCGTGAGGCGGAAAACATTCAGTACTTC.

The sample holds a few counts of this clonotype. This chain joins TRBV7-3 and TRBJ2-2, with TRBD2 matching 8 bases. The CDR3 runs 15 residues. The V segment lost 5 bases and the J segment 5 bases; nucleotides outside the gene matches: 7. CDR1 is SGHTA, CDR2 FQGTGA, per germline. The chain's CDR3 is CASSKLADTTGELFF. The DNA for the CDR3 is TGTGCCAGCAGCAAACTAGCGGACACTACCGGGGAGCTGTTTTTT. Full variable domain (outside the CDR3, taken from reference TRBV7-3 and TRBJ2-2): GAGVSQTPSNKVTEKGKYVELRCDPISGHTALYWYRQSLGQGPEFLIYFQGTGAADDSGLPNDRFFAVRPEGSVSTLKIQRTERGDSAVYLCASSKLADTTGELFFGEGSRLTVL.

This clonotype was counted between two and nine times. The chain has TRBV9 and TRBJ1-6; 8 positions match TRBD1. This CDR3 spans 15 amino acids. V trimming: 3 bases; J trimming: 7 bases; junction bases outside the gene matches: 6. Germline lookup yields CDR1 SGDLS and CDR2 YYNGEE. CDR3 region: CASSGGTGLNSPLHF. The CDR3 coding sequence is TGTGCCAGCAGCGGCGGGACAGGTCTAAATTCACCCCTCCACTTT.

The rearrangement uses TRBV27 and TRBJ2-6; 9 bases line up with TRBD1. The germline CDR1 and CDR2 sequences are MNHEY and SMNVEV (reference sequence). V lost 3 bases and J lost 3; bases outside the gene matches: 6. The CDR3 runs 17 residues. The CDR3 DNA reads TGTGCCAGCAGTTTGTTAACAGGGGGCCGTGGGGCCAACGTCCTGACTTTC. This translates into CASSLLTGGRGANVLTF.

This chain connects TRBV6-2 or TRBV6-3 to TRBJ2-5; TRBD1 aligns across 7 bases. The CDR3 runs 15 residues. V lost 6 bases, J lost 5 bases, and 12 bases stayed unmatched. Germline V CDR1 and CDR2: MNHEY, SVGEGT. CDR3 residues: CASSSKGTEGETQYF. The CDR3, as DNA: TGTGCCAGCAGCTCCAAAGGGACAGAGGGCGAGACCCAGTACTTC.

V gene TRBV7-9 combines with J gene TRBJ1-1, with D perhaps TRBD1 (6 bases). The CDR3 length is 13 residues. V was shortened by 8 bases and J by 4 bases, with 14 bases between the two germline ends. Looked up from germline, CDR1 is SEHNR and CDR2 is FQNEAQ (reference sequence). CDR3 loop: CASGPPGATEAFF. The CDR3 DNA reads TGTGCCAGCGGACCACCAGGGGCCACTGAAGCTTTCTTT.

J is TRBJ2-1 and V is TRBV6-8; 9 nucleotides align to TRBD2. The germline V gene has CDR1 MNHGY and CDR2 SAAAGT. The trim removed 5 bases at V and 7 bases at J, leaving 15 bases unmatched. The CDR3 spans 17 residues. The DNA of the CDR3 is TGTGCCAGCAGTCATCGGGCTAGCGGGAAGGATCGGAATGAGCAGTTCTTC. This gives the protein CASSHRASGKDRNEQFF.

This clonotype occurred a few times. The V gene is TRBV28, the J gene TRBJ1-5; D remains ambiguous. This CDR3 has 13 amino acids. V gave up 6 bases and J gave up 9 bases, with 15 bases separating them. Germline loops: CDR1 MDHEN, CDR2 SYDVKM. The CDR3, as DNA: TGTGCCAGCAGCCCGGGCTCACGCCTGCCCCAGCATTTT. Protein product: CASSPGSRLPQHF.

This clonotype was seen a handful of times. The limits of the CDR3 on the DNA are not certain, so only TCRdb's listed CDR3 is given. The J gene is TRBJ2-2, the V gene TRBV28; whether TRBD1, the table's D call, matches the DNA was not checked. The V gene's germline CDR1 is MDHEN and CDR2 SYDVKM. The CDR3 has 15 residues if both end residues are counted. The CDR3 reads CASSFLAGGAGELFF.